This is a list of T cell receptor beta chains from one sample in a study of cytomegalovirus exposure and HLA in healthy donors. This table comes from immunoSEQ multiplex PCR, and its TCRdb copy is limited to in-frame clones, with some not included. The sample consists of around 64,000 clones, about 74% of them appearing once. Sequences were obtained from PBMCs. These receptors all come from a woman in her twenties or thirties in good health and CMV-seropositive. The CDR3 runs from the conserved cysteine through the conserved F or W. D genes are given only for firm matches. Size is omitted from some rows. Given values are once, few, many or a class for expanded clones.

>TRBV7-8|TRBD1|TRBJ2-2|-
TGTGCCAGCAGCTTGTACAGGGGCCTGAACACCGGGGAGCTGTTTTTT
CASSLYRGLNTGELFF
>TRBV27|TRBD1|TRBJ1-1|-
TGTGCCAGCAGTTCCTCACACTACAGGGGTGGTGCTTTCTTT
CASSSSHYRGGAFF
>TRBV25-1|-|TRBJ2-3|-
TGTGCCAGCAGTGAGCGGGGAAGAAGCACAGATACGCAGTATTTT
CASSERGRSTDTQYF
>TRBV6-5|-|TRBJ2-3|-
TGTGCCAGCAGTTCGCAACTAGCAACAGATACGCAGTATTTT
CASSSQLATDTQYF
>TRBV2|TRBD1|TRBJ1-2|-
TGTGCCAGCAGCTTCAGGGGGCTGGGTGGCTACACCTTC
CASSFRGLGGYTF
>TRBV5-1|-|TRBJ2-7|-
TGCGCCAGCAGCTTGACCACTAACGAGCAGTACTTC
CASSLTTNEQYF
>TRBV19|-|TRBJ1-2|-
TGTGCCAGTAGTATTGTGCCGAGCGACTATGGCTACACCTTC
CASSIVPSDYGYTF
>TRBV21-1|-|TRBJ2-2|-
TGTGCCAGCAGCAAAGCGCGGCTAGCGGGGATCACCGGGGAGCTGTTTTTT
CASSKARLAGITGELFF
>TRBV7-2|TRBD1|TRBJ1-3|-
TGTGCCAGCAGCTCACTCCGGACAGGGAGCGACACCATATATTTT
CASSSLRTGSDTIYF
>TRBV29-1|-|TRBJ1-2|-
TGCAGCGTTGAGGCCAGGTTCGGGGATGGCTACACCTTC
CSVEARFGDGYTF
>TRBV10-1|-|TRBJ1-2|-
TGCGCCAGCAGTCAAGACAGGAGCTATGGCTACACCTTC
CASSQDRSYGYTF
>TRBV30|TRBD2|TRBJ2-5|-
TGTGCCTGGGGCGGGACTAGCGGGCGTTTCCAAGAGACCCAGTACTTC
CAWGGTSGRFQETQYF
>TRBV28|-|TRBJ2-5|-
TGTGCCAGCAGTTTAAGACTTTTAGAGACCCAGTACTTC
CASSLRLLETQYF
>TRBV30|-|TRBJ2-1|-
TGTGCCTGGAGTCATCTCAGGAATGAGCAGTTCTTC
CAWSHLRNEQFF
>TRBV19|-|TRBJ1-5|-
TGTGCCAGTAGTAGCAACAGGGATCAGCCCCAGCATTTT
CASSSNRDQPQHF
>TRBV28|TRBD2|TRBJ2-1|-
TGTGCCAGCAGTCGACGACTAGCGGGAGGGCCGAGGTCGCAGTTCTTC
CASSRRLAGGPRSQFF
>TRBV28|-|TRBJ1-1|-
TGTGCCAGCAGTTTAACGGTCGGCGGGGTGGCTTTCTTT
CASSLTVGGVAFF
>TRBV30|-|TRBJ2-5|-
TGTGCCTGGTCTTCTGGGCTACAAGAGACCCAGTACTTC
CAWSSGLQETQYF
>TRBV4-3|TRBD2|TRBJ2-1|-
TGCGCCAGCAGCCAAGACGGGGGCCAAAGGACTAGCGGGTTAATAAATGAGCAGTTCTTC
CASSQDGGQRTSGLINEQFF
>TRBV7-9|TRBD1|TRBJ2-7|once
TGTGCCAGCAGCCCCGGGACAGGCCTCTCCTACGAGCAGTACTTC
CASSPGTGLSYEQYF
>TRBV4-1|-|TRBJ2-5|-
TGCGCCAGCAGCCCCCGGACAGAAGAGACCCAGTACTTC
CASSPRTEETQYF
>TRBV18|TRBD2|TRBJ2-5|-
TGTGCCAGCTCACCGGCGCTAGCGGGATGGAAAGAGACCCAGTACTTC
CASSPALAGWKETQYF
>TRBV2|TRBD1|TRBJ1-2|-
TGTGCCAGCAGCCGACAGGGTAAAGGCTACACCTTC
CASSRQGKGYTF
>TRBV6-5|-|TRBJ1-2|-
TGTGCCAGCAGTCCCGACAGCTATGGCTACACCTTC
CASSPDSYGYTF
>TRBV4-1|-|TRBJ2-4|-
TGCGCCAGCAGCCAACCAGGACTAGCCAAAAACATTCAGTACTTC
CASSQPGLAKNIQYF
>TRBV28|-|TRBJ2-7|-
TGTGCCAGCAGTAATACAGGGACCTACGAGCAGTACTTC
CASSNTGTYEQYF
>TRBV4-1|-|TRBJ2-7|-
TGCGCCAGCAGCCAAGTACCGGGATACGAGCAGTACTTC
CASSQVPGYEQYF
>TRBV9|TRBD2|TRBJ2-1|-
TGTGCCAGCAGCGGTCGGGGAGGGCTTAGCTCCTACAATGAGCAGTTCTTC
CASSGRGGLSSYNEQFF
>TRBV7-2|-|TRBJ1-1|-
TGTGCCAGCAGCTTTAGGTCCGGAGGGGACACTGAAGCTTTCTTT
CASSFRSGGDTEAFF
>TRBV7-9|-|TRBJ2-5|few
TGTGCCAGCACCCAAGCGGGCCAAGAGACCCAGTACTTC
CASTQAGQETQYF